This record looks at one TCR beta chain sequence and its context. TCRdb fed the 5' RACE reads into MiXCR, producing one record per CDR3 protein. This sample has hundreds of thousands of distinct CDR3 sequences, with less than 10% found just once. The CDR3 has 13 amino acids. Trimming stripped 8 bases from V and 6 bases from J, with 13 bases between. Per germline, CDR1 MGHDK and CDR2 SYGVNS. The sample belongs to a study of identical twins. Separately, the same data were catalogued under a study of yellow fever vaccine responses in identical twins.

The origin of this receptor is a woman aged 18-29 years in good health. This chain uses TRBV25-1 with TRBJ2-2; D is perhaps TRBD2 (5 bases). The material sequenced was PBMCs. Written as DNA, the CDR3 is TGTGCCAGCCACGAACGGGGAGCCGGGGAGCTGTTTTTT. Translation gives CASHERGAGELFF.